The 21 T cell receptor beta chains reported below all come from one sample, sequenced in a study of T cell repertoires in ileal Crohn's disease. Clones were sequenced by immunoSEQ multiplex PCR, and TCRdb holds only the in-frame ones, with some missing. The profile shows about 5,500 clones, about four fifths of them singletons. Sequencing used ileal tissue. Every receptor here comes from an adult with Crohn's disease.

The rearrangement joins TRBV4-3 to TRBJ2-7; 7 positions agree with TRBD2. V was pared by 4 bases and J by 5 bases, with 14 bases of the junction left unmatched. Germline V lookup: CDR1 LGHNA, CDR2 YSLEER. The CDR3 totals 16 residues. CDR3: CASSRPGQGGSHEQYF. The CDR3 DNA is TGCGCCAGCAGCCGCCCCGGGCAGGGAGGGTCACACGAGCAGTACTTC.

This rearrangement joins TRBV27 to TRBJ2-3; TRBD2 aligns across 7 bases. This CDR3 contains 20 residues. V lost 2 bases, J lost 8 bases, and 25 bases stayed unmatched. Germline values: CDR1 MNHEY, CDR2 SMNVEV (reference sequence). In DNA, the CDR3 is TGTGCCAGCAGTTTAAATCCAGGGCTAGCGGTTAGATCAAGATTCGGTACGCAGTATTTT. This translates into CASSLNPGLAVRSRFGTQYF.

The V gene is TRBV6-5, the J gene TRBJ2-3, with D perhaps TRBD1 (6 bases). Trimming took 7 bases from V and 5 from J, leaving 16 bases between them. This CDR3 has 14 amino acids. The germline gives CDR1 MNHEY, CDR2 SVGAGI. The CDR3 here is CASKPPTRGDTQYF. In DNA form, the CDR3 reads TGTGCCAGCAAACCACCGACCAGGGGAGATACGCAGTATTTT.

This clone has only one observation. The chain has TRBV27 and TRBJ2-7, with a possible D match to TRBD1 (5 bases). Germline V gives CDR1 MNHEY, CDR2 SMNVEV (reference sequence). The CDR3 consists of 14 residues. Trimming stripped 6 bases from V and 4 bases from J, with 16 bases between. The CDR3 spells CASRTTGSVYEQYF. CDR3 sequence (DNA): TGTGCCAGCAGAACTACAGGCTCGGTTTACGAGCAGTACTTC.

This clone appeared a single time. V and J are TRBV11-2 and TRBJ1-1, with TRBD1 as a possible D gene (5 bases). Germline-derived CDR1 and CDR2 are SGHAT and FQNNGV. The CDR3 totals 17 residues. Between the trimmed V and J ends, which lost 4 bases and 5 bases, there was a span of 23 bases. This chain's CDR3 is CASSSRAGAGSITEAFF. Written as DNA, the CDR3 is TGTGCCAGCAGCTCACGGGCAGGAGCAGGGTCGATAACTGAAGCTTTCTTT.

The V gene is TRBV7-9, the J gene TRBJ2-3; 8 positions match TRBD2. The length of the CDR3 is 15 residues. Looked up from germline, CDR1 is SEHNR and CDR2 is FQNEAQ (reference sequence). V lost 5 bases to trimming and J lost 5 bases; unmatched junction nucleotides: 9. Here the CDR3 reads CASSQSGGGLDTQYF. DNA for the CDR3: TGTGCCAGCAGCCAATCCGGGGGGGGCCTAGATACGCAGTATTTT. The complete variable domain, with remaining parts taken from reference TRBV7-9 and TRBJ2-3, reads DTGVSQNPRHKITKRGQNVTFRCDPISEHNRLYWYRQTLGQGPEFLTYFQNEAQLEKSRLLSDRFSAERPKGSFSTLEIQRTEQGDSAMYLCASSQSGGGLDTQYFGPGTRLTVL.

V and J are TRBV19 and TRBJ2-7; tentative D call: TRBD2 (5 bases). Germline values: CDR1 LNHDA, CDR2 SQIVND (reference sequence). The CDR3 totals 15 residues. Between the trimmed V and J ends, which lost 6 bases and 2 bases, there was a span of 17 bases. CDR3 protein: CASSHPTDSPYEQYF. In DNA, the CDR3 is TGTGCCAGTAGCCACCCAACGGACTCCCCCTACGAGCAGTACTTC.

This clone was counted only a few times. The rearrangement joins TRBV4-3 to TRBJ1-2, with 12 bases lining up with TRBD1. The V gene's germline CDR1 is LGHNA and CDR2 YSLEER. V dropped 1 base and J dropped 4; count of bases not matched to a gene: 10. This CDR3 contains 18 residues. This CDR3 is CASSQGLTGTGGLYGYTF. CDR3 bases: TGCGCCAGCAGCCAAGGGTTAACCGGGACAGGGGGCCTCTATGGCTACACCTTC.

The V and J genes are TRBV19 and TRBJ1-6; D remains unclear. V dropped 1 base and J dropped 3 bases, with 7 bases sitting between them. From germline, CDR1 is LNHDA and CDR2 SQIVND (reference sequence). CDR3 length: 15 residues. CDR3 sequence: CASSIGEYYNSPLHF. DNA for the CDR3: TGTGCCAGTAGTATAGGAGAGTACTATAATTCACCCCTCCACTTT.

The V and J genes are TRBV7-9 and TRBJ2-5; possible D gene TRBD2, 5 bases. The DNA end lines up better with TRBJ2-7; the J call may be wrong. Per germline, CDR1 SEHNR and CDR2 FQNEAQ (reference sequence). The CDR3 spans 15 residues. In nucleotides, the CDR3 is TGTGCCAGCAGCTTAGCGGAAGGGAGCAAACGCGAGCAGTACTTC. Residues: CASSLAEGSKREQYF.

The gene calls are TRBV6-5 and TRBJ1-2; TRBD1 matches at 7 bases. CDR3 length: 15 amino acids. Germline CDR1 reads MNHEY; CDR2 reads SVGAGI. J gave up 4 bases and V 6 bases, and 11 bases lay outside the gene matches. The CDR3 DNA reads as TGTGCCAGCAGGAGTGGTTCGACAGGGCTCTATGGCTACACCTTC. Encoded protein: CASRSGSTGLYGYTF.

This clone was seen just once. J is TRBJ2-1 and V is TRBV11-3; TRBD2 might be the D (6 bases). The V gene lost 1 base and the J gene lost 6 bases, with 19 bases spanning the gap. This CDR3 is built from 17 residues. Germline V gene sequence: CDR1 SGHNT, CDR2 YENEEA. Here the CDR3 DNA reads TGTGCCAGCAGCTTAGGTGCGGGATCCGTCTCAGCCAATGAGCAGTTCTTC. Protein: CASSLGAGSVSANEQFF.

The chain has TRBV2 and TRBJ2-1; D remains unclear. Deletions cut 7 bases from V and 0 bases from J, with 7 bases between. CDR3 size: 13 residues. Germline loops: CDR1 SNHLY, CDR2 FYNNEI. The CDR3 region is CASTYSSYNEQFF. DNA for the CDR3: TGTGCCAGCACCTATAGCTCCTACAATGAGCAGTTCTTC.

The chain links TRBV4-2 to TRBJ2-1; 8 positions agree with TRBD2. The V segment lost 1 base and the J segment 9 bases; nucleotides outside the gene matches: 5. The length of the CDR3 is 14 residues. CDR1 LGHNA and CDR2 YNFKEQ come from the germline V gene. The CDR3 nucleotides read TGTGCCAGCAGCCAAGTGTCGGGAGGGGTTGAGCAGTTCTTC. Amino acid sequence: CASSQVSGGVEQFF.

This chain connects TRBV7-9 to TRBJ2-5; 7 bases are shared with TRBD1. There are 17 residues in the CDR3. CDR1 is SEHNR, CDR2 FQNEAQ, per germline (reference sequence). V lost 3 bases and J lost 3; bases outside the gene matches: 13. For the CDR3, the DNA is TGTGCCAGCAGCTTGACCCCCGGGACAGAACAGAAAGAGACCCAGTACTTC. It is translated as CASSLTPGTEQKETQYF.

The rearrangement uses TRBV4-3 and TRBJ1-1; D possibly corresponds to TRBD1 (6 bases). This CDR3 spans 18 amino acids. Germline-derived CDR1 and CDR2 are LGHNA and YSLEER. The V end was cut by 4 bases, the J end by 1 base, with 22 bases between. The CDR3: CASSLTSTGFVKNTEAFF. The DNA for the CDR3 is TGCGCCAGCAGCCTAACCTCGACAGGTTTTGTTAAGAACACTGAAGCTTTCTTT.

The chain couples TRBV5-1 to TRBJ1-1, with TRBD1 matching over 11 bases. After removal of 7 bases from V and 1 base from J, the junction contained 21 bases not matched to a gene. Germline values: CDR1 SGHRS, CDR2 YFSETQ. The CDR3 loop spans 20 amino acids. The DNA for the CDR3 is TGCGCCAGCGGGGACCGGACAGGGGGCGCAGGGGTCTTTAAGAACACTGAAGCTTTCTTT. This encodes CASGDRTGGAGVFKNTEAFF.

This chain joins TRBV5-4 and TRBJ2-1, with 10 bases fitting TRBD1. The length of the CDR3 is 15 residues. V lost 0 bases, J lost 8 bases, and 5 bases stayed unmatched. In germline, CDR1 is SGHNT, CDR2 YYREEE (reference sequence). The CDR3 is CASSLDAGTGDEQFF. The CDR3 DNA reads as TGTGCCAGCAGCTTGGACGCCGGGACAGGGGATGAGCAGTTCTTC.

This chain uses TRBV14 with TRBJ2-3, with 10 bases that match TRBD1. V gave up 4 bases and J gave up 4 bases; unmatched junction bases: 5. The CDR3 spans 15 residues. Per germline, CDR1 SGHDN and CDR2 FVKESK. CDR3 nucleotide sequence: TGTGCCAGCAGCCGGACAGGGGGTCGAGCAGATACGCAGTATTTT. It translates to CASSRTGGRADTQYF.

This clone is a singleton in its sample. The chain employs TRBV5-1 and TRBJ1-1, with 10 bases lining up with TRBD1. The CDR3 is made up of 17 amino acids. After removal of 0 bases from V and 2 bases from J, the junction contained 7 bases not matched to a gene. In germline, CDR1 is SGHRS, CDR2 YFSETQ. This CDR3 is CASSLVGTGVGNTEAFF. The CDR3 nucleotides read TGCGCCAGCAGCTTGGTTGGGACAGGGGTCGGAAACACTGAAGCTTTCTTT.

The sample holds a few counts of this clone. The chain carries TRBV10-3 and TRBJ1-3; D is uncertain. Germline CDR1 reads ENHRY; CDR2 reads SYGVKD. Trimming removed 6 bases at V and 0 bases at J, with 18 bases between. This CDR3 has 17 residues. CDR3 sequence: CAISARASGYSGNTIYF. The CDR3 nucleotides read TGTGCCATCAGCGCCCGAGCGAGCGGATACTCTGGAAACACCATATATTTT.